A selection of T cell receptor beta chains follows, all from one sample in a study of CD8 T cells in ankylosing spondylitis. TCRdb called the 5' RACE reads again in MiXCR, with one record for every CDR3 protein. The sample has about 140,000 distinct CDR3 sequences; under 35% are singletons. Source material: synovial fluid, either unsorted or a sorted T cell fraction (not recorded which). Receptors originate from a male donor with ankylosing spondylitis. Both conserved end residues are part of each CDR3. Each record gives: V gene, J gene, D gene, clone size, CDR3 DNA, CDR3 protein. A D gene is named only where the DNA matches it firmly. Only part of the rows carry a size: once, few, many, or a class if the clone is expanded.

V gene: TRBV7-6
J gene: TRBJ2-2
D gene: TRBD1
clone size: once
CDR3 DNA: TGTGCCAGCAGCTTAGTCCGGGACAGGGGGGCCGGGGAGCTGTTTTTT
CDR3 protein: CASSLVRDRGAGELFF

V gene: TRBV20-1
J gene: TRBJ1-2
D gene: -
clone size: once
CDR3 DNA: TGCAGTGCTAGTGGGAGGGGAGGGGATGGCTACACCTTC
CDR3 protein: CSASGRGGDGYTF

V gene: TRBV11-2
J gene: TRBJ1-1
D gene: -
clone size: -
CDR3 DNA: TGTGCCAGCAGCCAAGAGGCGGGCACTGAAGCTTTCTTT
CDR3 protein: CASSQEAGTEAFF

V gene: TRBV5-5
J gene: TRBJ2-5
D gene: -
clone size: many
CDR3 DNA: TGTGCCAGCAGCGGTGGACCCCAAGAGACCCAGTACTTC
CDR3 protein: CASSGGPQETQYF

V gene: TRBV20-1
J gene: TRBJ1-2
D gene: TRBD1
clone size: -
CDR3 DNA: TGCTCCCTAGGGGGCGGTACCCTCTATGGCTACACCTTC
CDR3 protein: CSLGGGTLYGYTF

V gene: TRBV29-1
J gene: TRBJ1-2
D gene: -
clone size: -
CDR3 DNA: TGCAGCGTCCAGAGAGACACTAACTATGGCTACACCTTC
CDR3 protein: CSVQRDTNYGYTF

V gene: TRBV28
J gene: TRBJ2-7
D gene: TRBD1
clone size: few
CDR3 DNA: TGTGCCAGCAGTAGGCCCGGGACAGGGAGTTCCCACGAGCAGTACTTC
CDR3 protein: CASSRPGTGSSHEQYF

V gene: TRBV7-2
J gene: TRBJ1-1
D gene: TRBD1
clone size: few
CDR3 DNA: TGTGCCAGCAGCGTACAGGGGGGAGGAACTGAAGCTTTCTTT
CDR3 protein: CASSVQGGGTEAFF

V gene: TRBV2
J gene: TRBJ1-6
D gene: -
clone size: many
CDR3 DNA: TGTGCAGCTAACAGGGTAGAGAATTCACCCCTCCACTTT
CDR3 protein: CAANRVENSPLHF

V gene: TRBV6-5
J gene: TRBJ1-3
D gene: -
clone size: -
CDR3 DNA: TGTGCCAGCAGTTCCAGGGTGACGAATCGAGCTGGAAACACCATATATTTT
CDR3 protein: CASSSRVTNRAGNTIYF

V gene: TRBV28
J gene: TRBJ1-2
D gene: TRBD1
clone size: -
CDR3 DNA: TGTGCCAGCAGGGACAGGGGTCGTAACTATGGCTACACCTTC
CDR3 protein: CASRDRGRNYGYTF

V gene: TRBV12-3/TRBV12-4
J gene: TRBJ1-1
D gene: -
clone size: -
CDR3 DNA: TGTGCCAGCAGGCCGGGGGCAGGGAGTAGCACTGAAGCTTTCTTT
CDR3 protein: CASRPGAGSSTEAFF

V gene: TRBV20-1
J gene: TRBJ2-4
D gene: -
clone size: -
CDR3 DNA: TGCAGTGCTAGAGTTGGTGGGGGCGTGGACATTCAGTACTTC
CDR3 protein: CSARVGGGVDIQYF

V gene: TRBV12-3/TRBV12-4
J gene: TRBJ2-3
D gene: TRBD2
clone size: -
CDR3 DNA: TGTGCCAGCAGTCCCCAACTAGCGGGAGGGGATACGCAGTATTTT
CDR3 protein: CASSPQLAGGDTQYF

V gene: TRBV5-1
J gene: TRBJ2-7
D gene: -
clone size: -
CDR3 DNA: TGCGCCAGCAGCTTGGCCGCCGGGACGGGCGTCCACGAGCAGTACTTC
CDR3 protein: CASSLAAGTGVHEQYF

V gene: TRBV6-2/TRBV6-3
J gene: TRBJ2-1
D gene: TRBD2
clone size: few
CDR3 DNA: TGTGCCAGCGGCCGGGGGGGTCTGGGGAATGAGCAGTTCTTC
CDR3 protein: CASGRGGLGNEQFF

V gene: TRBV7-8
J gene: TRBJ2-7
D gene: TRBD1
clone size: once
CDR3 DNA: TGTGCCAGCAGCAAAGAACCGGGACAGGGGGCCGAGCAGTACTTC
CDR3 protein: CASSKEPGQGAEQYF

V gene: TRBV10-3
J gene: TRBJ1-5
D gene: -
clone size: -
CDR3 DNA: TGTGCCATCAGTGAGGTGGGCAATCAGCCCCAGCATTTT
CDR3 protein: CAISEVGNQPQHF

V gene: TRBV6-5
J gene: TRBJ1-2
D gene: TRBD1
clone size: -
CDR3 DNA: TGTGCCAGCAGTTTCAGGGGGCAGGATGGAGGCTACACCTTC
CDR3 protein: CASSFRGQDGGYTF

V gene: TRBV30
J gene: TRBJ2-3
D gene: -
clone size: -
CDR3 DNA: TGTGCCTGGAGTGTGGGCTGGGGCACAGATACGCAGTATTTT
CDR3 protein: CAWSVGWGTDTQYF

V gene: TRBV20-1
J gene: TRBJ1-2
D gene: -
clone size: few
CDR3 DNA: TGCAGTGCTAGAGATCGCGTGATGGGAGGTTGGTATGGCTACACCTTC
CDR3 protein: CSARDRVMGGWYGYTF

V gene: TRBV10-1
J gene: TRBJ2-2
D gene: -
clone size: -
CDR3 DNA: TGCGCCAGCAGTGTTGGAGGGACAGTTAACACCGGGGAGCTGTTTTTT
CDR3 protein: CASSVGGTVNTGELFF

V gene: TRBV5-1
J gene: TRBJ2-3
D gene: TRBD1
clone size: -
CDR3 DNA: TGCGCCAGCGCACAGGGGTCGAGCACAGATACGCAGTATTTT
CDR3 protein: CASAQGSSTDTQYF